The 5 T cell receptor beta chains reported below all come from one sample, sequenced in a study of blood T cell repertoires in COVID-19. Sequencing used immunoSEQ multiplex PCR; TCRdb keeps in-frame clones, though not all of them. This sample yields about 230,000 clones, of which 81% are seen a single time; 7.5% to 9% belongs to the top ten. Sequencing used peripheral blood. Receptors originate from a woman of 80 years or more with acute or convalescent COVID-19.

This sequence joins TRBV5-1 and TRBJ2-3; 14 nucleotides align to TRBD2. The germline V gene encodes CDR1 SGHRS and CDR2 YFSETQ. V lost 0 bases to trimming and J lost 6 bases; unmatched junction nucleotides: 3. The CDR3 loop spans 16 amino acids. CDR3 loop: CASSLGLAGGVDTQYF. DNA for the CDR3: TGCGCCAGCAGCTTGGGACTAGCGGGAGGGGTGGATACGCAGTATTTT.

V is TRBV18 and J is TRBJ1-3; 8 bases line up with TRBD1. V lost 3 bases to trimming and J lost 0 bases; unmatched junction nucleotides: 10. Germline V CDR1 and CDR2: KGHSH, LQKENI. This CDR3 has 18 amino acids. The CDR3 loop is CASSPGDRFKSSGNTIYF. The CDR3 DNA follows: TGTGCCAGCTCACCCGGGGACAGGTTTAAGAGCTCTGGAAACACCATATATTTT. The whole variable domain, remainder taken from reference TRBV18 and TRBJ1-3, is NAGVMQNPRHLVRRRGQEARLRCSPMKGHSHVYWYRQLPEEGLKFMVYLQKENIIDESGMPKERFSAEFPKEGPSILRIQQVVRGDSAAYFCASSPGDRFKSSGNTIYFGEGSWLTVV.

This chain joins TRBV24-1 and TRBJ2-2; tentatively, D is TRBD2 (6 bases). The CDR3 contains 15 residues. The germline V gene encodes CDR1 KGHDR and CDR2 SFDVKD. V lost 3 bases and J lost 1, with 8 bases in between. CDR3 sequence (DNA): TGTGCCACCAGTGATCCCGGGAGGAACACCGGGGAGCTGTTTTTT. Translation: CATSDPGRNTGELFF.

J is TRBJ2-3 and V is TRBV29-1; the match to TRBD2 covers 9 bases. The length of the CDR3 is 15 residues. Germline V gives CDR1 SQVTM, CDR2 ANQGSEA. Losses at the gene ends were 7 bases for V and 2 bases for J; bases not matched to a gene: 10. The CDR3 DNA follows: TGCAGCGCTGATAGCGGGAGAGCGATCACAGATACGCAGTATTTT. This codes for CSADSGRAITDTQYF.

The chain combines TRBV11-2 with TRBJ2-3; 9 nucleotides agree with TRBD1. CDR3 length: 14 residues. Germline V gives CDR1 SGHAT, CDR2 FQNNGV. With 5 bases clipped from V and 8 bases from J, the junction kept 8 bases outside the gene matches. DNA of the CDR3: TGTGCCAGCAGCCTGGGACAGGGAGGAGTTACGCAGTATTTT. Translation: CASSLGQGGVTQYF.